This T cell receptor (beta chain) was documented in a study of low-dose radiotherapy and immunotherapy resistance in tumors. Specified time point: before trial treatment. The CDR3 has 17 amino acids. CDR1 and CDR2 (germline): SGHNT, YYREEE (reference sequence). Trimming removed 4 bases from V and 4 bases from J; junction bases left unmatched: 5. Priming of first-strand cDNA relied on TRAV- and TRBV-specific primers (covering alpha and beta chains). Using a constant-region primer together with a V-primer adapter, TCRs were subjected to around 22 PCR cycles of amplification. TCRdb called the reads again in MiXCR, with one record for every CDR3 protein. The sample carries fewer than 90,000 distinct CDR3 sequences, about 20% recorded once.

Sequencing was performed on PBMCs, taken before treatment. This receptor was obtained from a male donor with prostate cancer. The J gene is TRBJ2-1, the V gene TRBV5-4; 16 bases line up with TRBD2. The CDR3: CASSRGTSGGAYNEQFF. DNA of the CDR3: TGTGCCAGCAGCCGTGGGACTAGCGGGGGGGCATACAATGAGCAGTTCTTC. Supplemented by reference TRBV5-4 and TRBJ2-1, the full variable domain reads ETGVTQSPTHLIKTRGQQVTLRCSSQSGHNTVSWYQQALGQGPQFIFQYYREEENGRGNFPPRFSGLQFPNYSSELNVNALELDDSALYLCASSRGTSGGAYNEQFFGPGTRLTVL.